This T cell receptor beta chain was sequenced during a study of CD8+CD57+ T cells in acquired aplastic anemia. The study, taken as a whole, reports: Almost 30 sequences, all CD8+ CDR3, were shared between patients and controls.

About this clonotype itself: Its specificity is unknown. Compared with germline, one end of the junction differs, possibly owing to a read error.

TCR beta VDJ combinations and CDR3 sequences were profiled from genomic DNA. Using its own MiXCR run on the reads, TCRdb lists one record per CDR3 protein. This sample has about 400,000 distinct CDR3 sequences, with about two thirds found just once. CDR3 length equals 14 residues. Germline values: CDR1 KGHDR, CDR2 SFDVKD. The sequencing input was sorted CD4+, CD8+, or CD8+CD57+ T cells (not recorded which) from PBMCs. The receptor comes from a human donor in good health, serving as a control. V usage is TRBV24-1 and J usage is TRBJ2-1; D is possibly TRBD1 (7 bases). CDR3 bases: TGTGCCACCAGTGAGCGGGACAGTCACAACGAGCAGTTCTTC. This gives the protein CATSERDSHNEQFF.